A single sample gave rise to the 18 T cell receptor beta chains below, sequenced in a study of blood T cell repertoires in COVID-19. Some clones are missing from TCRdb's copy, which holds only in-frame ones; the method was immunoSEQ multiplex PCR. This table holds around 370,000 clones, almost 90% found once. The sequencing input was peripheral blood. The receptors shown here come from a man between 18 and 29 years old with active or convalescent COVID-19.

The V call is TRBV16, the J call TRBJ1-4, with TRBD1 matching over 8 bases. Germline V CDR1 and CDR2: KGHSY, FQNENV. The CDR3 has 19 amino acids. V shed 4 bases, J shed 0 bases, and the junction held 13 bases outside the gene matches. CDR3 sequence: CASSPGQGPTDATNEKLFF. The CDR3 DNA follows: TGTGCCAGCAGCCCAGGACAGGGTCCCACCGATGCAACTAATGAAAAACTGTTTTTT.

The chain has TRBV18 and TRBJ1-1, with a tentative D call TRBD1 (5 bases). V dropped 4 bases and J dropped 10 bases, with 13 bases sitting between them. This CDR3 is built from 12 residues. Germline V CDR1 and CDR2: KGHSH, LQKENI. The CDR3 DNA reads as TGTGCCAGCTCACTAACGGGGGATGTAGCTTTCTTT. Its protein is CASSLTGDVAFF.

This chain connects TRBV11-2 to TRBJ1-1; D unclear. The CDR3 runs 19 residues. The germline V gene has CDR1 SGHAT and CDR2 FQNNGV. V lost 0 bases, J lost 3 bases, and 23 bases lay in between. DNA of the CDR3: TGTGCCAGCAGCTTAGAGCCCCCCGCCCCGGCCCGACGGGACACTGAAGCTTTCTTT. Amino acids: CASSLEPPAPARRDTEAFF.

The rearrangement uses TRBV18 and TRBJ2-2; 7 bases are a match to TRBD1. The junction had 7 bases not matched to a gene; V was cut back by 4 bases and J by 5 bases. This CDR3 spans 15 amino acids. CDR1 is KGHSH and CDR2 is LQKENI in the germline V gene. The CDR3 spells CASSQGTAVTGELFF. The CDR3 DNA reads TGTGCCAGCTCACAGGGGACAGCAGTAACCGGGGAGCTGTTTTTT.

V and J are TRBV6-1 and TRBJ1-4; the match to TRBD1 covers 10 bases. The CDR3 is made up of 17 amino acids. V lost 2 bases and J lost 14; bases outside the gene matches: 17. The germline CDR1 and CDR2 sequences are MNHNS and SASEGT. CDR3: CASSEFSIRGQGPPLFF. DNA for the CDR3: TGTGCCAGCAGTGAATTTTCTATTCGGGGACAGGGGCCTCCCCTGTTTTTT.

This clone has just one count. This chain links TRBV6-2 or TRBV6-3 with TRBJ2-7; 7 bases are shared with TRBD1. The trim removed 2 bases at V and 1 base at J, leaving 5 bases unmatched. The CDR3 consists of 15 residues. Germline CDR1 reads MNHEY; CDR2 reads SVGEGT. CDR3 residues: CASSYLLTGSYEQYF. As DNA, the CDR3 is TGTGCCAGCAGTTACCTATTGACAGGGTCCTACGAGCAGTACTTC.

This chain uses TRBV11-2 with TRBJ1-4, with a tentative D call TRBD1 (5 bases). CDR3 length: 14 amino acids. V was cut by 5 bases and J by 8 bases, with 15 bases left in between. In germline, CDR1 is SGHAT, CDR2 FQNNGV. CDR3 region: CASSLRGSWEKLFF. The DNA of the CDR3 is TGTGCCAGCAGCCTTCGGGGGTCGTGGGAAAAACTGTTTTTT.

The chain employs TRBV7-8 and TRBJ2-5, with 8 bases that match TRBD1. CDR1 is SGHVS, CDR2 FQNEAQ, per germline. The CDR3 contains 15 residues. The V segment lost 3 bases and the J segment 3 bases; nucleotides outside the gene matches: 6. The CDR3 DNA reads TGTGCCAGCAGCTTCCCCCAGGGGGCCAAAGAGACCCAGTACTTC. It encodes CASSFPQGAKETQYF.

The CDR3 coding sequence is TGTGCCAGCAGCCGAAGCTCTAGCACAGATACGCAGTATTTT. It translates to CASSRSSSTDTQYF. The chain has TRBV11-1 and TRBJ2-3; D is unclear. Trimming pared 5 bases from V and 0 bases from J, leaving 9 bases between. In germline, CDR1 is SGHAT, CDR2 FQDESV (reference sequence). The CDR3 contains 14 residues.

This rearrangement joins TRBV4-2 to TRBJ2-1; D may be TRBD2 (7 bases). Per the germline V gene, CDR1 is LGHNA and CDR2 is YNFKEQ. This CDR3 contains 18 residues. Trimming pared 0 bases from V and 7 bases from J, leaving 22 bases between. Written as DNA, the CDR3 is TGTGCCAGCAGCCAAGAAATTGCCTTCGGCGGGGGCGGTAATGAGCAGTTCTTC. Protein: CASSQEIAFGGGGNEQFF.

This clone was observed a few times. The V call is TRBV2, the J call TRBJ2-1, with 7 bases lining up with TRBD1. The CDR3 totals 13 residues. Germline V gene sequence: CDR1 SNHLY, CDR2 FYNNEI. V lost 10 bases, J lost 9 bases, and 12 bases stayed unmatched. In DNA, the CDR3 is TGTGCCACCCGACAGGGCAATCGTGGTGAGCAGTTCTTC. Protein product: CATRQGNRGEQFF.

V usage is TRBV19 and J usage is TRBJ2-7, with 7 bases identical to TRBD1. The junction had 8 bases not matched to a gene; V was cut back by 6 bases and J by 0 bases. Germline lookup yields CDR1 LNHDA and CDR2 SQIVND (reference sequence). The CDR3 consists of 15 residues. The CDR3 bases are TGTGCCAGTAGCGACAGGGCGATTACCTCCTACGAGCAGTACTTC. Translated: CASSDRAITSYEQYF.

J is TRBJ2-2 and V is TRBV3-1 (or the pseudogene TRBV3-2); TRBD2 matches 8 bases. Germline CDR1 reads LGHDT; CDR2 reads YNNKEL (reference sequence). The V gene end was trimmed by 0 bases and the J gene end by 4 bases; junction bases not matched to a gene: 4. This CDR3 contains 16 residues. The DNA for the CDR3 is TGTGCCAGCAGCCAAGAGCCGGGAGGGCCCACCGGGGAGCTGTTTTTT. Translation: CASSQEPGGPTGELFF.

The chain is built from TRBV6-6 and TRBJ2-7; 7 bases match TRBD1. The CDR3 is 15 residues long. The ends lost 8 bases at V and 0 bases at J; junction bases unmatched: 10. Germline assignment: CDR1 MNHNY and CDR2 SVGAGI (reference sequence). The CDR3 loop is CASSQPGQSSYEQYF. CDR3 DNA: TGTGCCAGCTCTCAACCGGGACAGAGCTCCTACGAGCAGTACTTC.

The gene calls are TRBV7-2 and TRBJ1-2; 7 nucleotides match TRBD1. V shed 1 base, J shed 4 bases, and the junction held 3 bases outside the gene matches. From germline, CDR1 is SGHTA and CDR2 FQGNSA. CDR3 length: 14 residues. This CDR3 is CASSLGGTAYGYTF. The DNA of the CDR3 is TGTGCCAGCAGCTTAGGCGGGACAGCCTATGGCTACACCTTC.

This clone was observed a handful of times. One end of the junction does not line up with germline, which may come from a read error. The gene calls are TRBV7-2 and TRBJ2-6; D is perhaps TRBD1 (5 bases). There are 19 residues in the CDR3. Germline V gene lookup returns CDR1 SGHTA and CDR2 FQGNSA. CDR3 sequence (DNA): TGTGCCAGCAGCCCGCAGCCCGCACGGCTTAACTCTGGGGCCAACGTGCTGACTTTC. This sequence encodes CASSPQPARLNSGANVLTF.

The gene calls are TRBV5-8 and TRBJ1-2; D is unresolved. Germline values: CDR1 SGHTS, CDR2 YDEGEE. Trimming left V 2 bases short and J 2 bases short, with 7 bases between. This CDR3 has 13 amino acids. This CDR3 is CASSLERNYGYTF. In DNA, the CDR3 is TGTGCCAGCAGCTTAGAGCGAAACTATGGCTACACCTTC.

The CDR3 sequence: CASSIAGTGRTGELFF. The CDR3 nucleotides are TGTGCCAGTAGTATAGCGGGGACAGGGAGAACCGGGGAGCTGTTTTTT. The V gene is TRBV19, the J gene TRBJ2-2, with TRBD1 matching over 9 bases. CDR3 length: 16 residues. In germline, CDR1 is LNHDA, CDR2 SQIVND (reference sequence). Losses at the gene ends were 1 base for V and 5 bases for J; bases not matched to a gene: 5.